The present T cell receptor (beta chain) was sequenced within a study of cytomegalovirus exposure and HLA in healthy donors. It was with 60 Vbeta and 13 Jbeta primers that the PCR ran. The method was immunoSEQ multiplex PCR; TCRdb's version includes in-frame clones alone and lacks a portion of them. The sample includes 160,000 or so clones, 80% of them seen just once. Trimming took off 1 base at V and 1 base at J, with 10 bases between the two ends. The CDR3 contains 15 residues. Germline V gives CDR1 KGHSH, CDR2 LQKENI. Regarding the study as a whole: There were some V segments, including TRBV6-2 and TRBV6-3, excluded as indistinguishable.

A word on this clone: Its antigen is as yet unknown.

The sample taken for sequencing was PBMCs. The rearrangement uses TRBV18 and TRBJ2-5; D is unresolved. The sequence was obtained from a man between 18 and 29 years old in good health and CMV-seropositive. CDR3 protein: CASSPRAGLQETQYF. CDR3 nucleotide sequence: TGTGCCAGCTCACCACGGGCAGGCCTCCAAGAGACCCAGTACTTC.